Each of the 29 T cell receptor beta chains below was sequenced from the same sample in a study of Ad26.COV2.S vaccination and SARS-CoV-2 variants. Some clones are missing from TCRdb's copy, which holds only in-frame ones; the method was immunoSEQ multiplex PCR. The sample carries about 680,000 clones, 80% to 90% recorded once. Specified treatment: about 20 received Ad26.COV2.S at low or high dose, single or two shots; a few received placebo; per-sample allocation not given. Vaccine and placebo recipients were sampled on day 63 after the first injection. This specimen was peripheral blood, taken in a trial of Ad26.COV2.S vaccine versus placebo. Receptors originate from a person between 18 and 65 years old who received the Ad26.COV2.S COVID-19 vaccine or a placebo.

The chain links TRBV6-1 to TRBJ1-2; D call uncertain. The CDR3 is made up of 13 amino acids. V lost 1 base to trimming and J lost 8 bases, with 11 bases between them. Germline V gene lookup returns CDR1 MNHNS and CDR2 SASEGT. Written as DNA, the CDR3 is TGTGCCAGCAGTGAAGACAGACCGCGAGGCTACACCTTC. Translation: CASSEDRPRGYTF.

There are a few counts of this clone. This rearrangement joins TRBV7-2 to TRBJ2-2; 9 nucleotides line up with TRBD2. The CDR3 consists of 16 residues. The V gene's germline CDR1 is SGHTA and CDR2 FQGNSA. V was pared by 5 bases and J by 1 base, with 5 bases of the junction left unmatched. CDR3 protein: CASSLRGGVNTGELFF. The CDR3 nucleotides are TGTGCCAGCAGCCTTCGCGGGGGGGTGAACACCGGGGAGCTGTTTTTT.

The J gene is TRBJ1-4, the V gene TRBV2; TRBD1 matches at 8 bases. Germline trimming cut 6 bases from V and 5 bases from J; bases unmatched to any gene: 11. The germline gives CDR1 SNHLY, CDR2 FYNNEI. The length of the CDR3 is 16 residues. The CDR3 protein is CASSLGQGVINEKLFF. The DNA for the CDR3 is TGTGCCAGCAGCTTAGGACAGGGCGTAATCAATGAAAAACTGTTTTTT.

This rearrangement joins TRBV9 to TRBJ2-3; D unclear. V lost 0 bases and J 5 bases, leaving 4 bases between the germline ends. CDR3 size: 12 residues. Per the germline V gene, CDR1 is SGDLS and CDR2 is YYNGEE. The CDR3 loop is CASSVDLDTQYF. As DNA, the CDR3 is TGTGCCAGCAGCGTAGATCTAGATACGCAGTATTTT. The whole variable domain, remainder taken from reference TRBV9 and TRBJ2-3, is DSGVTQTPKHLITATGQRVTLRCSPRSGDLSVYWYQQSLDQGLQFLIQYYNGEERAKGNILERFSAQQFPDLHSELNLSSLELGDSALYFCASSVDLDTQYFGPGTRLTVL.

The CDR3 protein is CASSQGLAGYEQYF. CDR3 coding DNA: TGTGCCAGCAGCCAGGGACTAGCGGGGTACGAGCAGTACTTC. The gene calls are TRBV4-2 and TRBJ2-7, with 13 bases matching TRBD2. This CDR3 has 14 residues. V dropped 3 bases and J dropped 4; count of bases not matched to a gene: 0. The germline gives CDR1 LGHNA, CDR2 YNFKEQ.

This clone occurred a few times. The chain recombines TRBV27 with TRBJ2-7; D is perhaps TRBD1 or TRBD2 (6 bases each). The CDR3 loop spans 17 amino acids. Per the germline V gene, CDR1 is MNHEY and CDR2 is SMNVEV (reference sequence). The V end lost 4 bases, the J end lost 4 bases, and 23 bases lay between the germline ends. In DNA form, the CDR3 reads TGTGCCAGCAGTTCCTTACCAGGGCGGGACATCGAGTACGAGCAGTACTTC. Amino acids: CASSSLPGRDIEYEQYF.

This chain joins TRBV27 and TRBJ1-1; 7 nucleotides agree with TRBD1. This CDR3 region has 13 residues. CDR1 and CDR2 (germline): MNHEY, SMNVEV (reference sequence). Germline trimming cut 5 bases from V and 7 bases from J; bases unmatched to any gene: 7. The CDR3 region is CASSKGGGDEAFF. As DNA, the CDR3 is TGTGCCAGCAGTAAAGGGGGCGGGGATGAAGCTTTCTTT.

The V call is TRBV7-2, the J call TRBJ2-7; D is perhaps TRBD1 (5 bases). The CDR3 totals 15 residues. Deletions cut 5 bases from V and 0 bases from J, with 14 bases between. CDR1 and CDR2 from the germline V gene are SGHTA and FQGNSA. CDR3 residues: CASSTMGQGSYEQYF. CDR3 coding DNA: TGTGCCAGCAGCACAATGGGGCAGGGCTCCTACGAGCAGTACTTC.

The chain employs TRBV27 and TRBJ2-6, with D hard to call. The CDR3 consists of 15 residues. V shed 5 bases and J shed 3 bases, with 11 bases lying between them. Germline values: CDR1 MNHEY, CDR2 SMNVEV (reference sequence). CDR3 DNA: TGTGCCAGCAGTCCCCGTGTGAGTGGGGCCAACGTCCTGACTTTC. It encodes CASSPRVSGANVLTF.

The rearrangement uses TRBV7-3 and TRBJ2-5; D possibly corresponds to TRBD2 (5 bases). Per germline, CDR1 SGHTA and CDR2 FQGTGA. The CDR3 has 16 amino acids. Trimming took off 5 bases at V and 2 bases at J, with 18 bases between the two ends. The CDR3 DNA reads TGTGCCAGCAGCCCAACCGGACTGTCGCCACAAGAGACCCAGTACTTC. Translation gives CASSPTGLSPQETQYF.

V and J are TRBV6-1 and TRBJ2-7, with 11 bases fitting TRBD2. The CDR3 is 14 residues long. Germline loops: CDR1 MNHNS, CDR2 SASEGT. With V trimmed by 2 bases and J by 5 bases, 2 bases remained unmatched. The CDR3 spells CASSELAGGNEQYF. CDR3 bases: TGTGCCAGCAGTGAATTAGCGGGAGGGAACGAGCAGTACTTC.

On this clone: Other DNA sequences in this sample translate to the same CDR3. The chain has TRBV6-1 and TRBJ1-2, with D unresolved. V lost 1 base to trimming and J lost 8 bases, with 8 bases between them. The CDR3 spans 12 residues. CDR1 is MNHNS, CDR2 SASEGT, per germline. This CDR3 reads CASSEGRRGYTF. The CDR3, as DNA: TGTGCCAGCAGTGAAGGCCGAAGGGGCTACACCTTC.

The chain is built from TRBV7-9 and TRBJ1-4; TRBD1 is a possible D gene (6 bases). This CDR3 is built from 14 residues. Germline V CDR1 and CDR2: SEHNR, FQNEAQ (reference sequence). Trimming shortened V by 5 bases and J by 6 bases, and 13 bases separated the two germline ends. CDR3: CASSAVGGYEKLFF. For the CDR3, the DNA is TGTGCCAGCAGCGCAGTGGGGGGCTATGAAAAACTGTTTTTT.

V usage is TRBV6-2 or TRBV6-3 and J usage is TRBJ2-3; 9 nucleotides align to TRBD2. The CDR3 loop spans 15 amino acids. Trimming cost V 5 bases and J 0 bases; bases outside gene matches: 3. Germline V gene sequence: CDR1 MNHEY, CDR2 SVGEGT. In DNA form, the CDR3 reads TGTGCCAGCAGTACCGGACTAGCGAGCACAGATACGCAGTATTTT. This gives the protein CASSTGLASTDTQYF.

The rearrangement joins TRBV19 to TRBJ1-1; TRBD1 is a possible D gene (6 bases). V was cut by 4 bases and J by 0 bases, with 21 bases left in between. The V gene's germline CDR1 is LNHDA and CDR2 SQIVND (reference sequence). The CDR3 has 18 amino acids. CDR3 protein: CASSTGRDGQTMNTEAFF. In nucleotides, the CDR3 is TGTGCCAGTAGTACCGGCCGAGACGGACAGACCATGAACACTGAAGCTTTCTTT. The full variable domain, in which reference TRBV19 and TRBJ1-1 provide the parts outside the CDR3, is DGGITQSPKYLFRKEGQNVTLSCEQNLNHDAMYWYRQDPGQGLRLIYYSQIVNDFQKGDIAEGYSVSREKKESFPLTVTSAQKNPTAFYLCASSTGRDGQTMNTEAFFGQGTRLTVV.

The chain is built from TRBV25-1 and TRBJ2-7, with D perhaps matching TRBD1 (6 bases). The CDR3 length is 13 residues. Germline V gene data show CDR1 as MGHDK and CDR2 as SYGVNS. V dropped 8 bases and J dropped 3 bases, with 14 bases sitting between them. The DNA for the CDR3 is TGTGCCAGCCGAAGGGGGAACGTCTACGAGCAGTACTTC. This encodes CASRRGNVYEQYF.

V usage is TRBV10-3 and J usage is TRBJ2-4; a weak D match, TRBD2 (5 bases). Trimming shortened V by 0 bases and J by 9 bases, and 12 bases separated the two germline ends. The CDR3 length is 14 residues. CDR1 and CDR2 from the germline V gene are ENHRY and SYGVKD. The CDR3, as DNA: TGTGCCATCAGTGAGTCCCCCGGGGTAACCATTCAGTACTTC. Protein product: CAISESPGVTIQYF.

This clone was seen once. The chain couples TRBV7-2 to TRBJ1-2; D remains unclear. V was pared by 3 bases and J by 8 bases, with 16 bases between. CDR3 length: 14 amino acids. CDR1 is SGHTA, CDR2 FQGNSA, per germline. The CDR3 spells CASSFSDSGLGYTF. The CDR3 bases are TGTGCCAGCAGCTTTTCCGATAGTGGGTTAGGCTACACCTTC.

V and J are TRBV30 and TRBJ2-1; unclear D gene. This CDR3 is built from 12 residues. CDR1 GTSNPN and CDR2 SVGIG come from the germline V gene (reference sequence). The V and J ends lost 4 bases and 16 bases respectively, with 20 bases between them. The CDR3 is CAWIHGPKSVFF. CDR3 bases: TGTGCCTGGATCCACGGACCTAAAAGCGTCTTCTTC.

A few counts support this clone. The CDR3 region is CASSLNIQYF. DNA of the CDR3: TGTGCCAGCAGTCTAAACATTCAGTACTTC. The chain links TRBV12-3 or TRBV12-4 to TRBJ2-4; D unresolved. V was trimmed by 5 bases and J by 6 bases, leaving 2 bases between them. This CDR3 region has 10 residues.

This clone was counted between two and nine times. This chain uses TRBV6-6 with TRBJ2-7; D unclear. The germline CDR1 and CDR2 sequences are MNHNY and SVGAGI (reference sequence). V was pared by 7 bases and J by 2 bases, with 12 bases between. This CDR3 has 13 residues. The CDR3: CASNPLGTYEQYF. CDR3 in DNA: TGTGCCAGCAACCCCCTTGGGACCTACGAGCAGTACTTC.

This clone is a singleton in its sample. This rearrangement joins TRBV15 to TRBJ1-1; the D is unclear. V lost 1 base and J lost 7, with 10 bases in between. The CDR3 has 13 amino acids. Germline lookup yields CDR1 LNHNV and CDR2 YYDKDF (reference sequence). CDR3 loop: CATSRATGSEAFF. The DNA for the CDR3 is TGTGCCACCAGCAGAGCCACGGGGAGTGAAGCTTTCTTT.

The V and J genes are TRBV6-5 and TRBJ2-7, with unresolved D. Germline CDR1 reads MNHEY; CDR2 reads SVGAGI. The CDR3 spans 12 residues. Trimming cost V 4 bases and J 4 bases, with 8 bases left between them. The CDR3 is CASSSDRYEQYF. For the CDR3, the DNA is TGTGCCAGCAGTTCTGACCGTTACGAGCAGTACTTC.

The rearrangement joins TRBV30 to TRBJ1-2; no definite D call. V gave up 0 bases and J gave up 7 bases, with 12 bases separating them. CDR1 is GTSNPN, CDR2 SVGIG, per germline (reference sequence). This CDR3 spans 13 amino acids. This chain's CDR3 is CAWSVRAGGGYTF. For the CDR3, the DNA is TGTGCCTGGAGTGTACGGGCAGGTGGTGGCTACACCTTC. Complete variable domain (other parts from reference TRBV30 and TRBJ1-2): SQTIHQWPATLVQPVGSPLSLECTVEGTSNPNLYWYRQAAGRGLQLLFYSVGIGQISSEVPQNLSASRPQDRQFILSSKKLLLSDSGFYLCAWSVRAGGGYTFGSGTRLTVV.

The gene calls are TRBV9 and TRBJ1-2; D gene unclear. Germline values: CDR1 SGDLS, CDR2 YYNGEE. The length of the CDR3 is 15 residues. Trimming took off 3 bases at V and 3 bases at J, with 15 bases between the two ends. The CDR3 DNA reads as TGTGCCAGCAGCGCCGACTCCCGGGCCCACTATGGCTACACCTTC. Translation gives CASSADSRAHYGYTF.

CDR3 amino acids: CASSTQGYETEAFF. CDR3 nucleotides: TGTGCCAGCAGTACCCAGGGGTATGAGACTGAAGCTTTCTTT. V and J are TRBV2 and TRBJ1-1; tentatively, D is TRBD1 (6 bases). This CDR3 is built from 14 residues. Between the trimmed V and J ends, which lost 5 bases and 5 bases, there was a span of 15 bases. Per the germline V gene, CDR1 is SNHLY and CDR2 is FYNNEI. The variable domain in full, completed from reference TRBV2 and TRBJ1-1, reads EPEVTQTPSHQVTQMGQEVILRCVPISNHLYFYWYRQILGQKVEFLVSFYNNEISEKSEIFDDQFSVERPDGSNFTLKIRSTKLEDSAMYFCASSTQGYETEAFFGQGTRLTVV.

A note on this clone: Within the sample, other DNA sequences also encode this same CDR3. The V call is TRBV27, the J call TRBJ2-3; D may be TRBD2 (6 bases). The CDR3 contains 13 residues. The V end lost 3 bases, the J end lost 4 bases, and 8 bases lay between the germline ends. Germline V gene sequence: CDR1 MNHEY, CDR2 SMNVEV (reference sequence). This chain's CDR3 is CASSFGSADTQYF. For the CDR3, the DNA is TGTGCCAGCAGTTTCGGGAGCGCAGATACGCAGTATTTT.

The chain couples TRBV19 to TRBJ2-1; 8 bases fit TRBD1. In germline, CDR1 is LNHDA, CDR2 SQIVND (reference sequence). V lost 6 bases, J lost 4 bases, and 5 bases stayed unmatched. This CDR3 contains 14 residues. CDR3 bases: TGTGCCAGTAGCTACGGGACAGGTTACAATGAGCAGTTCTTC. It translates to CASSYGTGYNEQFF.

The rearrangement joins TRBV5-4 to TRBJ2-7; D assignment may be TRBD1 or TRBD2 (5 bases each). Germline CDR1 reads SGHNT; CDR2 reads YYREEE (reference sequence). The CDR3 covers 14 residues. V was trimmed by 2 bases and J by 2 bases, leaving 11 bases between them. The CDR3, as DNA: TGTGCCAGCAGCTTTCGGCAGGGACCCTACGAGCAGTACTTC. The encoded protein is CASSFRQGPYEQYF.